The clone carrying this T cell receptor beta chain was counted between two and nine times. These data are taken from a study of blood T cell repertoires in COVID-19. TCRdb's table, derived via immunoSEQ multiplex PCR, lists solely in-frame clones and lacks some. This sample has 300,000 to 400,000 clones, with 90% found just once. V shed 5 bases, J shed 1 base, and the junction held 12 bases outside the gene matches. Germline V gene data show CDR1 as MGHRA and CDR2 as YSYEKL. The CDR3 has 18 residues. All enrollees were roughly 18 to 89 years old and from 24 US areas. Clinical history reported by participants formed the basis on which cohorts were assigned. Participants classified as exposed had met a COVID-19 case within 2 weeks before study entry.

This chain uses TRBV4-1 with TRBJ1-5; TRBD1 agrees at 9 bases. Sequencing was done on a sample of PBMCs or T cells enriched from blood (not recorded which). This clonotype was obtained from a woman younger than 45 who had been exposed to COVID-19. CDR3 DNA sequence: TGCGCCAGCAGCTACACAGGGGGCGCGTTACGGAGCAATCAGCCCCAGCATTTT. Protein product: CASSYTGGALRSNQPQHF.